This T cell receptor beta chain comes out of a study of beta chain features in type 1 diabetes. The investigators reverse transcribed all of the isolated RNA, so they sequenced expressed TCRB transcripts. Assay used: immunoSEQ multiplex PCR; TCRdb lists only in-frame clones, some missing. This table has over 650,000 clones, more than 13% appearing once. Each sorted fraction was over 98% pure. The study, taken as a whole, reports: The naive, central memory and Treg TCRB repertoires looked more alike in patients than they did in healthy donors. TCRB CDR3 length was moderately but significantly reduced in all four CD4+ subsets of Type 1 diabetes patients.

Germline V CDR1 and CDR2: GTSNPN, SVGIG (reference sequence). The CDR3 has 15 residues. Trimming left V 1 base short and J 10 bases short, with 20 bases between. On this clone: Its specificity is unknown.

This TCR was sampled from a young man with type 1 diabetes. Source material: naive CD4+ T cells from blood. The chain recombines TRBV30 with TRBJ2-1; D is undetermined. The CDR3 region is CAWSDPVRRGREQFF. DNA for the CDR3: TGTGCCTGGAGTGACCCGGTCCGGAGAGGTAGGGAGCAGTTCTTC.